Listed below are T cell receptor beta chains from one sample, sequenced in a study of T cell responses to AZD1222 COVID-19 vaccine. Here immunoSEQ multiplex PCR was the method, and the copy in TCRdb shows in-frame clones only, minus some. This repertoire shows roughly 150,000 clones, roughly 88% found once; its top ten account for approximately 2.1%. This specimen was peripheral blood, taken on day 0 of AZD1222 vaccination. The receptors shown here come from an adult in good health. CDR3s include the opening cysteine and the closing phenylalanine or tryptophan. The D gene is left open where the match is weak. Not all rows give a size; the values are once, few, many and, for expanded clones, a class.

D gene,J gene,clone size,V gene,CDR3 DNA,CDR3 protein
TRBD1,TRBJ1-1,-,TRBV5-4,TGTGCCAGCAGCTTTGATAAGGGGGCCAGCACTGAAGCTTTCTTT,CASSFDKGASTEAFF
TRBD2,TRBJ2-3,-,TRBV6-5,TGTGCAGCGGGGGGAAGAACAGATACGCAGTATTTT,CAAGGRTDTQYF
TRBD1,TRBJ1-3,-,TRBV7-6,TGTGCCAGCAGCGCCGGACAGGGGGGACGCTCTGGAAACACCATATATTTT,CASSAGQGGRSGNTIYF
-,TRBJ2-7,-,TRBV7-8,TGTGCCAGCAGCTTAGTTGGGGGGAGTGGGGTCTACGAGCAGTACTTC,CASSLVGGSGVYEQYF
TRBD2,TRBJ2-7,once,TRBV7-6,TGTGCCAGCAGCTCCCAGACTAGCGGAGGGCACTACGAGCAGTACTTC,CASSSQTSGGHYEQYF
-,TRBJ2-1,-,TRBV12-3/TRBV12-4,TGTGCCAGCAGTCCTGTCAATCTTAGAGAGCAGTTCTTC,CASSPVNLREQFF
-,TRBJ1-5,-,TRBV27,TGTGCCAGCAGTTTATCGGGGGGACTGGGGTTTCATCAGCCCCAGCATTTT,CASSLSGGLGFHQPQHF
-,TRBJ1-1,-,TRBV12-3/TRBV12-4,TGTGCCAGCAGTCTCACAGGGAGAGCTTTCTTT,CASSLTGRAFF
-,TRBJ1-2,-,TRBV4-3,TGCGCCAGCAGCCAAGGACTATATATGGCAGTCTATGGCTACACCTTC,CASSQGLYMAVYGYTF
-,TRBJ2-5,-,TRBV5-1,TGCGCCAGCAGCTTGGCATTGGCGTACCAAGAGACCCAGTACTTC,CASSLALAYQETQYF
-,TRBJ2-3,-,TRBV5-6,TGTGCCAGCAGCTTCCCGGGACTTGATACGCAGTATTTT,CASSFPGLDTQYF
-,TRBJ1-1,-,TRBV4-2,TGTGCCAGCAGCCACGGCCCATTGATGAACACTGAAGCTTTCTTT,CASSHGPLMNTEAFF
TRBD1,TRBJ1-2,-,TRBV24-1,TGTGCCACCAGTGATTACCAGGGGGCGAGAGGCTACACCTTC,CATSDYQGARGYTF
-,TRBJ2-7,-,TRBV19,TGTGCCAGTAGTATAGAGGCAACCTACGAGCAGTACTTC,CASSIEATYEQYF
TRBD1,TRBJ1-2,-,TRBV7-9,TGTGCCAGCAGCTTAGTCGGGACAGGGGGGCATGGCTACACCTTC,CASSLVGTGGHGYTF
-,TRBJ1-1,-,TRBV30,TGTGCCTGGTCTCGTCCCCACAGGGAGAACACTGAAGCTTTCTTT,CAWSRPHRENTEAFF
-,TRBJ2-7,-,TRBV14,TGTGCCAGCAGTCAAAGAGGAGGTTCAGGGTGGAACTACGAGCAGTACTTC,CASSQRGGSGWNYEQYF
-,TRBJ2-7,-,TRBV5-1,TGCGCCAGCAGCCCGCGGTCGGGGTTGAGCGAGCAGTACTTC,CASSPRSGLSEQYF
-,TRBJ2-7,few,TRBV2,TGTGCCAGCAGCCAAACTAGTGAGCAGTACTTC,CASSQTSEQYF
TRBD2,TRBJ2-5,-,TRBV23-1,TGCGCCAGGGGGGGGGAGACCCAGTACTTC,CARGGETQYF
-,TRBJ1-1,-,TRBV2,TGTGCCAGCCGGAATCCTCGAAAAGCTTTCTTT,CASRNPRKAFF
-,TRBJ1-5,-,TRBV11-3,TGTGCCAGCAGCTCCAATACGAATCAGCCCCAGCATTTT,CASSSNTNQPQHF
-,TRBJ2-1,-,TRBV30,TGTGCCTGGAGTGAGCAGGGTAACAATGAGCAGTTCTTC,CAWSEQGNNEQFF
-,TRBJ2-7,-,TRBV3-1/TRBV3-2,TGTGCCAGCAGCCAAGATCCAAGGGAGGCGTACGAGCAGTACTTC,CASSQDPREAYEQYF
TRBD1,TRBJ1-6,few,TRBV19,TGTGCCAGTAGTAAGATCACAGGGGATTGGAATTCACCCCTCCACTTT,CASSKITGDWNSPLHF
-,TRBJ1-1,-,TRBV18,TGTGCCAGCTCACCAGGACAACTCCTTGAAGCTTTCTTT,CASSPGQLLEAFF
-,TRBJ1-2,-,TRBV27,TGTGCCAGCAGTAGGCGGCGGAGCTATGGCTACACCTTC,CASSRRRSYGYTF
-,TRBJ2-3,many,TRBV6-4,TGTGCCAGCAGTGACGGTATAGACGCAGATACGCAGTATTTT,CASSDGIDADTQYF
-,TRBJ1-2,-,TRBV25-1,TGTGCCAGCAGTGAAGTTTCGGCAGATACTAACTATGGCTACACCTTC,CASSEVSADTNYGYTF
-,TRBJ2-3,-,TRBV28,TGTGCCAGCAGTTTTGTGGGACCTAGCACAGATACGCAGTATTTT,CASSFVGPSTDTQYF
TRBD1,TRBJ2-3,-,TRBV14,TGTGCCAGCAGCCTTCCAGACAGGGGGCGTTTCGCAGATACGCAGTATTTT,CASSLPDRGRFADTQYF
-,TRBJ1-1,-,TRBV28,TGTGCCAGCAGTTTACCCCGGGGGGTAACCACTGAAGCTTTCTTT,CASSLPRGVTTEAFF
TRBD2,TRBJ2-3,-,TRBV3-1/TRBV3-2,TGTGCCAGCAGCCAAGTAGCGGGAGTCGCAGATACGCAGTATTTT,CASSQVAGVADTQYF
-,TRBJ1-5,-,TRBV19,TGTGCCAGTAGCATAAAGGGTGATCAGCCCCAGCATTTT,CASSIKGDQPQHF
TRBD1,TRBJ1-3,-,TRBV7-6,TGTGCCAGCAGCTCGGGACAGGGGACTGGAAACACCATATATTTT,CASSSGQGTGNTIYF
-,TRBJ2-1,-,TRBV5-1,TGCGCCAGCAGCTTGGGTTGGGGGACCTACAATGAGCAGTTCTTC,CASSLGWGTYNEQFF
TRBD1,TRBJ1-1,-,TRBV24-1,TGTGCCACCAGAAAGCGGGGACAGCCACGGAACACTGAAGCTTTCTTT,CATRKRGQPRNTEAFF
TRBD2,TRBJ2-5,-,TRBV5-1,TGCGCCAGCAGCCCCAGGGTCCAAGCGGGGCAAGAGACCCAGTACTTC,CASSPRVQAGQETQYF
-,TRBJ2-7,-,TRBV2,TGTGCCAGCAGCGGGGGGCCCAGGGACGGAGCTTCCTACGAGCAGTACTTC,CASSGGPRDGASYEQYF
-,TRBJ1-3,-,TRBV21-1,TGTGCCAGCAGCAAAGTTGGGGGATGTACCGGAAACACCATATATTTT,CASSKVGGCTGNTIYF
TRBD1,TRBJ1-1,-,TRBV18,TGTGCCAGCTCACTAAGACAGGGGGCCCTGAACACTGAAGCTTTCTTT,CASSLRQGALNTEAFF
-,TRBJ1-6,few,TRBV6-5,TGTGCCAGCATCAGCCTGCCCAATTCACCCCTCCACTTT,CASISLPNSPLHF
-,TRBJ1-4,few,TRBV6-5,TGTGCCAGCAGTAACTTTGGACAGAATGAAAAACTGTTTTTT,CASSNFGQNEKLFF
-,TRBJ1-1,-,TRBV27,TGTGCCAGCATCGATCGGGGGGCGCGAGGGACTGAAGCTTTCTTT,CASIDRGARGTEAFF
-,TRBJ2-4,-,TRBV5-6,TGTGCCAGCAGCAAATACGAACTCGCTACGGGCATTCAGTACTTC,CASSKYELATGIQYF
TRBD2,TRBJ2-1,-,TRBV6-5,TGTGCCAGCAGTTACTGGAGCGGGACGGATGATGAGCAGTTCTTC,CASSYWSGTDDEQFF
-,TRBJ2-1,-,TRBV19,TGTGCCAGTAGTATAGCGCACATCAATGAGCAGTTCTTC,CASSIAHINEQFF
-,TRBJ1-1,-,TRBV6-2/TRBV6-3,TGTGCCAGCAGTGAGGACAGCCACACTGAAGCTTTCTTT,CASSEDSHTEAFF
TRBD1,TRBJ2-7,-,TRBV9,TGTGCCAGCAGCGTAGAGGGGACAGGGGGGTACGAGCAGTACTTC,CASSVEGTGGYEQYF
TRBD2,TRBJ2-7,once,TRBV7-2,TGTGCCAGCAGCTCCGCCGGGACTAGAGGGTCCCACGAGCAGTACTTC,CASSSAGTRGSHEQYF
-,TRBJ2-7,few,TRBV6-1,TGTGCCAGCAGTGAAATCGGCCACGAGCAGTACTTC,CASSEIGHEQYF
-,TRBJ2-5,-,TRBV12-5,TGTGCTAGTGGTTTGAGGGGGAGAGAGACCCAGTACTTC,CASGLRGRETQYF
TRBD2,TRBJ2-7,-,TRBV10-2,TGCGCCAGCAGTGAAAGACTAGCGGCATACGAGCAGTACTTC,CASSERLAAYEQYF
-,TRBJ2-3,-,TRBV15,TGTGCCACCAGCAGCGGGGCTGCTAGCACAGATACGCAGTATTTT,CATSSGAASTDTQYF